The source of this T cell receptor (beta chain) is a study of T cell repertoires in ileal Crohn's disease. Overall study context: Operated complications were stricturing disease (roughly 60%) and penetrating disease (roughly 39%).

This CDR3 contains 12 residues. Germline values: CDR1 SNHLY, CDR2 FYNNEI. With 6 bases removed from V and 4 bases from J, the gap between germline ends came to 7 bases. Assay: immunoSEQ multiplex PCR; the TCRdb copy retains only in-frame clones and omits some. The table has about 8,200 clones, over 70% seen once; the top ten hold roughly 8.4%. The rearrangement links TRBV2 to TRBJ1-3; D ambiguous. The source material was ileal tissue. The origin of this receptor is an adult with Crohn's disease. The CDR3 sequence is CASRVQGNTIYF. CDR3 nucleotide sequence: TGTGCCAGCAGGGTACAGGGAAACACCATATATTTT.